These 29 T cell receptor delta chains share one sample of origin, sequenced in a study of Vδ1+ human thymocytes. Notes on the study in general: Thymic TRG and TRD repertoires appeared highly polyclonal, with Gaussian CDR3 length distributions.

Sequences come from RNA converted to cDNA by reverse transcription. Pooled V-gene forward primers with one constant-region reverse primer generated the CDR3 amplicons by multiplex PCR. TCRdb re-called clones from the multiplex PCR reads via CATT. The table records roughly 76,000 delta-chain clones, around 30% of them present only once. No antigen has been identified for these receptors. Sequencing input: Vdelta1+ gamma-delta thymocytes from the thymus. Subset of the sample: FACS-sorted CD3+ TCRalphabeta- TCRVdelta1+ TCRVdelta2- thymocytes. Every receptor here comes from a boy under two years old who had congenital heart surgery.

The rearrangement joins TRDV1 to TRDJ1, with D tentatively TRDD3 (6 bases). This CDR3 is built from 18 residues. Germline V lookup: CDR1 TSWWSYY, CDR2 QGS. V dropped 0 bases and J dropped 4 bases, with 21 bases sitting between them. The CDR3 sequence: CALGELLRVGGRRDKLIF. In DNA form, the CDR3 reads TGTGCTCTTGGGGAACTTCTTCGGGTGGGGGGACGGCGCGATAAACTCATCTTT.

The rearrangement joins TRDV2 to TRDJ1, with TRDD3 matching 11 bases. The CDR3 covers 24 residues. Germline-derived CDR1 and CDR2 are GEAIGNYY and EKD. V lost 6 bases to trimming and J lost 1 base; unmatched junction nucleotides: 33. CDR3 sequence: CACSRPFLRRTWGILYPLTDKLIF. In nucleotides, the CDR3 is TGTGCCTGTTCCCGACCCTTCCTACGAAGGACCTGGGGGATACTCTACCCCCTCACCGATAAACTCATCTTT.

With respect to this clone: The sample has other DNA sequences that encode this CDR3 too. This chain connects TRDV1 to TRDJ1; 10 bases match TRDD3. CDR3 size: 18 residues. CDR1 and CDR2 from the germline V gene are TSWWSYY and QGS. Trimming took 2 bases from V and 0 from J; bases not matched to a gene: 9. The CDR3 nucleotides are TGTGCTCTTGGGGAATTGAACTTACTGGGGGATGACACCGATAAACTCATCTTT. Its translation is CALGELNLLGDDTDKLIF.

This clone showed up just once. V usage is TRDV1 and J usage is TRDJ1, with 8 bases aligning to TRDD3. V lost 3 bases to trimming and J lost 0 bases; unmatched junction nucleotides: 21. This CDR3 is 21 amino acids long. Germline lookup yields CDR1 TSWWSYY and CDR2 QGS. The CDR3 DNA sequence: TGTGCTCTTGGGGACCTCCATACACCGGGATACGCATTCTTGTACACCGATAAACTCATCTTT. Its protein is CALGDLHTPGYAFLYTDKLIF.

The gene calls are TRDV1 and TRDJ1, with TRDD1 as a possible D gene (5 bases). Germline assignment: CDR1 TSWWSYY and CDR2 QGS. Trimming shortened V by 2 bases and J by 0 bases, and 25 bases separated the two germline ends. The CDR3 covers 20 residues. In nucleotides, the CDR3 is TGTGCTCTTGGGGAAGAAAGGGCAGATAGTAGAGTACGGTACACCGATAAACTCATCTTT. Translating gives CALGEERADSRVRYTDKLIF.

The chain carries TRDV1 and TRDJ1; 8 positions match TRDD2. This CDR3 contains 21 residues. From germline, CDR1 is TSWWSYY and CDR2 QGS. The V segment lost 4 bases and the J segment 0 bases; nucleotides outside the gene matches: 22. The CDR3 protein is CALGAPLPTPCWFTYTDKLIF. For the CDR3, the DNA is TGTGCTCTTGGGGCCCCACTTCCTACCCCGTGCTGGTTCACGTACACCGATAAACTCATCTTT.

The chain has TRDV1 and TRDJ1; 9 nucleotides match TRDD3. The CDR3 runs 19 residues. J gave up 6 bases and V 1 base, and 18 bases lay outside the gene matches. CDR1 TSWWSYY and CDR2 QGS come from the germline V gene. CDR3 bases: TGTGCTCTTGGGGAACCGGTAGTTCCACGCTGGGGGATCAATCATAAACTCATCTTT. Translated, it gives CALGEPVVPRWGINHKLIF.

The V and J genes are TRDV1 and TRDJ1; 10 nucleotides agree with TRDD3. Trimming removed 8 bases from V and 4 bases from J; junction bases left unmatched: 10. Per germline, CDR1 TSWWSYY and CDR2 QGS. CDR3 length equals 15 residues. CDR3 bases: TGTGCTCTTAAACCTCGTACTGGGGGATTCGATAAACTCATCTTT. This gives the protein CALKPRTGGFDKLIF.

This sequence joins TRDV1 and TRDJ1; 10 bases match TRDD3. Germline CDR1 reads TSWWSYY; CDR2 reads QGS. This CDR3 region has 24 residues. V shed 0 bases and J 0 bases; nucleotides not matched to a gene: 25. The CDR3 coding sequence is TGTGCTCTTGGGGAACTTCCTACCCTGGGGGATAGGGTAATATCCCGTGTTGACACCGATAAACTCATCTTT. Translating gives CALGELPTLGDRVISRVDTDKLIF.

This clone was counted only a few times. The rearrangement links TRDV1 to TRDJ1; no definite D call. The CDR3 consists of 28 residues. Trimming stripped 4 bases from V and 4 bases from J, with 55 bases between. Germline V lookup: CDR1 TSWWSYY, CDR2 QGS. The chain's CDR3 is CALGGLRSPHCSLLMLRRDGQAIDKLIF. CDR3 DNA sequence: TGTGCTCTTGGGGGGCTGAGAAGTCCCCACTGCTCGCTACTAATGCTCCGGCGGGACGGACAAGCAATCGATAAACTCATCTTT.

This chain uses TRDV1 with TRDJ1; 9 bases align to TRDD2. This CDR3 is 19 amino acids long. Germline V gene sequence: CDR1 TSWWSYY, CDR2 QGS. With 4 bases clipped from V and 2 bases from J, the junction kept 17 bases outside the gene matches. CDR3 sequence: CALGAPFLRSLGGTDKLIF. The CDR3 DNA is TGTGCTCTTGGGGCCCCCTTCCTACGGAGTCTGGGGGGTACCGATAAACTCATCTTT.

This rearrangement joins TRDV1 to TRDJ1; D gene uncertain. The CDR3 length is 15 residues. The germline gives CDR1 TSWWSYY, CDR2 QGS. Trimming left V 1 base short and J 3 bases short, with 12 bases between. The CDR3 bases are TGTGCTCTTGGGGAACAAAGAGTCAAGGCCGATAAACTCATCTTT. It codes for CALGEQRVKADKLIF.

The chain carries TRDV2 and TRDJ1; D might be TRDD2 (6 bases). Per germline, CDR1 GEAIGNYY and CDR2 EKD. This CDR3 spans 14 amino acids. Trimming pared 9 bases from V and 6 bases from J, leaving 22 bases between. The CDR3 DNA sequence: TGTGCCACCGATATCCGCTTCCTTACTTATAAACTCATCTTT. Encoded protein: CATDIRFLTYKLIF.

The rearrangement uses TRDV1 and TRDJ1; D is possibly TRDD3 (5 bases). Between the trimmed V and J ends, which lost 4 bases and 0 bases, there was a span of 24 bases. This CDR3 comprises 19 residues. Germline assignment: CDR1 TSWWSYY and CDR2 QGS. In DNA, the CDR3 is TGTGCTCTTGGGGGTCACTACCGACTGGTTTTTCAGTACACCGATAAACTCATCTTT. Protein: CALGGHYRLVFQYTDKLIF.

This clone was seen only once. The chain is built from TRDV1 and TRDJ1, with 8 bases that match TRDD3. The CDR3 loop spans 20 amino acids. Germline V gene sequence: CDR1 TSWWSYY, CDR2 QGS. After removal of 2 bases from V and 2 bases from J, the junction contained 19 bases not matched to a gene. CDR3 sequence reads: CALGEFPSQYWGVLTDKLIF. The DNA of the CDR3 is TGTGCTCTTGGGGAATTCCCTTCCCAGTACTGGGGGGTACTTACCGATAAACTCATCTTT.

This clone was seen a handful of times. The V call is TRDV1, the J call TRDJ1, with 13 bases fitting TRDD3. Unmatched junction bases numbered 13, after V lost 1 base and J lost 2 bases. Per the germline V gene, CDR1 is TSWWSYY and CDR2 is QGS. This CDR3 contains 20 residues. CDR3 coding DNA: TGTGCTCTTGGGGAACATCAATCTTACTGGGGGATACGCAGTACCGATAAACTCATCTTT. This sequence encodes CALGEHQSYWGIRSTDKLIF.

This clone was seen a few times. This chain joins TRDV1 and TRDJ1; either TRDD2 or TRDD3 may supply D (6 bases each). The V end lost 0 bases, the J end lost 0 bases, and 35 bases lay between the germline ends. Germline V gives CDR1 TSWWSYY, CDR2 QGS. The CDR3 consists of 24 residues. CDR3 sequence (DNA): TGTGCTCTTGGGGAACTATCGGGTTCCTATCCTACGATCTGCTGGGGTACGTACACCGATAAACTCATCTTT. Translating it yields CALGELSGSYPTICWGTYTDKLIF.

The rearrangement joins TRDV1 to TRDJ1, with D unresolved. The CDR3 length is 20 residues. Trimming stripped 0 bases from V and 3 bases from J, with 26 bases between. Germline V gives CDR1 TSWWSYY, CDR2 QGS. The CDR3 DNA reads TGTGCTCTTGGGGAACTTGGTAGAACGGAGACCAATCCTGGAGCCGATAAACTCATCTTT. Translating gives CALGELGRTETNPGADKLIF.

In its sample, this clone was seen a few times. The chain recombines TRDV1 with TRDJ1; possibly TRDD2 for D (5 bases). The CDR3 has 11 residues. V lost 3 bases, J lost 11 bases, and 10 bases lay in between. CDR1 and CDR2 from the germline V gene are TSWWSYY and QGS. The DNA for the CDR3 is TGTGCTCTTGGGGATTCCTCCAGGCTCATCTTT. Its translation: CALGDSSRLIF.

The V call is TRDV1, the J call TRDJ1, with D possibly matching TRDD3 (5 bases). CDR1 is TSWWSYY and CDR2 is QGS in the germline V gene. The CDR3 is 20 residues long. Trimming took off 6 bases at V and 3 bases at J, with 32 bases between the two ends. CDR3 amino acids: CALGFVGSSRDRELADKLIF. CDR3 sequence (DNA): TGTGCTCTTGGATTCGTGGGATCCTCCCGGGACCGGGAGTTGGCCGATAAACTCATCTTT.

This clone was picked up a small number of times. The junction does not match germline at one end; this may be a read error. The gene calls are TRDV2 and TRDJ1; a weak D match, TRDD3 (6 bases). Germline loops: CDR1 GEAIGNYY, CDR2 EKD. This CDR3 spans 19 amino acids. The CDR3 coding sequence is TGTGCCTGTGGCACCCTATTGGGGGTTCTGGGGTCGGACACCGATAAACTCATCTTT. Translation gives CACGTLLGVLGSDTDKLIF.

The sample holds a few counts of this clone. V is TRDV1 and J is TRDJ1; 11 bases align to TRDD3. J gave up 1 base and V 1 base, and 17 bases lay outside the gene matches. This CDR3 has 21 residues. Germline V gives CDR1 TSWWSYY, CDR2 QGS. The CDR3 coding sequence is TGTGCTCTTGGGGAACACAGACTTGGCAGCCTGGGGGATACCGTCACCGATAAACTCATCTTT. Amino acid sequence: CALGEHRLGSLGDTVTDKLIF.

The J gene is TRDJ1, the V gene TRDV1; 13 positions match TRDD3. Germline V gene data show CDR1 as TSWWSYY and CDR2 as QGS. V lost 3 bases to trimming and J lost 1 base; unmatched junction nucleotides: 32. This CDR3 spans 26 amino acids. The CDR3 spells CALGEPRRPLLPFITGGYEGTDKLIF. The CDR3 DNA follows: TGTGCTCTTGGGGAGCCTCGACGTCCGCTGCTTCCTTTCATTACTGGGGGATACGAGGGCACCGATAAACTCATCTTT.

The chain has TRDV1 and TRDJ1, with D possibly TRDD3 on 5 matching bases. The CDR3 covers 16 residues. Trimming cost V 4 bases and J 9 bases, with 24 bases left between them. CDR1 and CDR2 from the germline V gene are TSWWSYY and QGS. The CDR3 nucleotides are TGTGCTCTTGGGGCGCCTCACCCAGCCAGGGGGGGTCAACTCATCTTT. Encoded protein: CALGAPHPARGGQLIF.

This clone was counted a few times. The chain carries TRDV1 and TRDJ1; the match to TRDD3 covers 13 bases. Germline V gene lookup returns CDR1 TSWWSYY and CDR2 QGS. This CDR3 comprises 23 residues. V lost 4 bases and J lost 1; bases outside the gene matches: 24. CDR3 sequence: CALGARLYRLILGDTIPTDKLIF. The CDR3 nucleotides are TGTGCTCTTGGGGCTCGCCTTTACCGCTTGATACTGGGGGATACGATCCCCACCGATAAACTCATCTTT.

V and J are TRDV1 and TRDJ1; 9 nucleotides agree with TRDD3. With V trimmed by 5 bases and J by 2 bases, 12 bases remained unmatched. The CDR3 totals 17 residues. Germline V CDR1 and CDR2: TSWWSYY, QGS. The CDR3 protein is CALGTIGDTHGTDKLIF. The CDR3 nucleotides are TGTGCTCTTGGGACAATTGGGGATACGCACGGGACCGATAAACTCATCTTT.

This clone was seen only a few times. The rearrangement uses TRDV2 and TRDJ3; D possibly corresponds to TRDD3 (6 bases). The germline V gene has CDR1 GEAIGNYY and CDR2 EKD. With 4 bases removed from V and 0 bases from J, the gap between germline ends came to 15 bases. This CDR3 spans 18 amino acids. The CDR3 loop is CACDVGGSSSWDTRQMFF. CDR3 DNA sequence: TGTGCCTGTGATGTTGGGGGGTCGAGCTCCTGGGACACCCGACAGATGTTTTTC.

J is TRDJ1 and V is TRDV2; possibly TRDD3 for D (6 bases). Deletions cut 8 bases from V and 0 bases from J, with 33 bases between. This CDR3 contains 20 residues. Germline CDR1 is GEAIGNYY and CDR2 is EKD. CDR3 in amino acids: CAYTNPRLGGDCTYTDKLIF. Here the CDR3 DNA reads TGTGCCTACACCAATCCGCGCCTGGGTGGGGATTGCACGTACACCGATAAACTCATCTTT.

Remarks on this clone: The sample carries other DNA sequences with the same CDR3. The J gene is TRDJ1, the V gene TRDV2, with 8 bases aligning to TRDD3. The CDR3 consists of 16 residues. V lost 8 bases and J lost 6; bases outside the gene matches: 19. Germline assignment: CDR1 GEAIGNYY and CDR2 EKD. CDR3 residues: CASVILGAEGPHKLIF. CDR3 nucleotides: TGTGCCTCTGTCATACTGGGGGCCGAAGGACCCCATAAACTCATCTTT.